The 5 T cell receptor beta chains below were found in one sample sequenced in a study of blood T cells in healthy people across ages. Then a second PCR, running roughly 7 to 11 cycles, was carried out with a sample-barcoded 5' primer and a J-beta primer mix. MiXCR was run by TCRdb on the 5' RACE reads, yielding one entry per CDR3 protein. The sample carries fewer than 900,000 distinct CDR3 sequences, roughly 40% recorded once. The specimen sequenced was blood. These receptor sequences come from a man aged 18 to 35 in good health.

The rearrangement joins TRBV20-1 to TRBJ1-1, with unresolved D. Trimming left V 6 bases short and J 1 base short, with 15 bases between. CDR3 length equals 14 residues. Germline lookup yields CDR1 DFQATT and CDR2 SNEGSKA (reference sequence). CDR3 DNA sequence: TGCAGTGCCCGGGTATGGGGTGAGAACACTGAAGCTTTCTTT. Translation gives CSARVWGENTEAFF.

This clonotype was counted ten times or more. The rearrangement joins TRBV7-2 to TRBJ2-4; possibly TRBD1 for D (6 bases). The germline V gene has CDR1 SGHTA and CDR2 FQGNSA. The germline V and J ends were trimmed by 3 bases and 0 bases, with 24 bases remaining between them. This CDR3 has 20 amino acids. The CDR3 here is CASSFSGGDTGKLAKNIQYF. The CDR3 nucleotides read TGTGCCAGCAGCTTCAGCGGTGGGGACACGGGAAAACTAGCCAAAAACATTCAGTACTTC. The full variable domain, with the rest looked up from reference TRBV7-2 and TRBJ2-4, is GAGVSQSPSNKVTEKGKDVELRCDPISGHTALYWYRQSLGQGLEFLIYFQGNSAPDKSGLPSDRFSAERTGGSVSTLTIQRTQQEDSAVYLCASSFSGGDTGKLAKNIQYFGAGTRLSVL.

V gene TRBV12-3 or TRBV12-4 combines with J gene TRBJ1-1; tentatively, D is TRBD1 (5 bases). V shed 1 base and J shed 3 bases, with 15 bases lying between them. The CDR3 length is 16 residues. CDR3 in DNA: TGTGCCAGCAGTTTAGATAGGCCAGGGAGGGACACTGAAGCTTTCTTT. It specifies CASSLDRPGRDTEAFF.

This clonotype turned up a few times. This chain connects TRBV5-1 to TRBJ2-2; D is possibly TRBD1 (6 bases). Trimming pared 0 bases from V and 7 bases from J, leaving 13 bases between. There are 15 residues in the CDR3. Germline V gene lookup returns CDR1 SGHRS and CDR2 YFSETQ. CDR3 nucleotide sequence: TGCGCCAGCAGCTTGGAAGGAACAGGGTTCGGGGAGCTGTTTTTT. Its translation is CASSLEGTGFGELFF.

As concerns this clonotype: A much larger clone lies one base from this, so it may be a read error. CDR3 in amino acids: CASTNGSCEQYF. The CDR3 DNA reads TGTGCCAGCACCAACGGGTCCTGCGAGCAGTACTTC. V and J are TRBV12-3 or TRBV12-4 and TRBJ2-7; no firm D call. There are 12 residues in the CDR3.